Listed here is a single TCR beta chain. These data originate in a study of radiation and T cells in renal cell carcinoma. As for time point: blood 2 weeks post-SBRT. Treatment indicated: 15 Gy SBRT to primary tumor, nephrectomy 4 weeks later. The junction had 14 bases not matched to a gene; V was cut back by 3 bases and J by 3 bases. The CDR3 runs to 18 residues. The germline CDR1 and CDR2 sequences are LNHDA and SQIVND (reference sequence). Only in-frame clones appear in the TCRdb table, and some are missing; sequencing was by immunoSEQ multiplex PCR. The sample lists 100,000 to 150,000 clones; more than 75% were seen once.

Sequences were derived from blood, sampled from a patient whose treatment included radiotherapy and nephrectomy. The receptor was isolated from a woman in her seventies with renal cell carcinoma. The chain uses TRBV19 and TRBJ1-5; the match to TRBD1 covers 7 bases. CDR3 amino acids: CASSIVAGGLGNNQPQHF. The DNA of the CDR3 is TGTGCCAGTAGTATCGTGGCAGGGGGTCTGGGGAACAATCAGCCCCAGCATTTT. The full variable domain, in which reference TRBV19 and TRBJ1-5 provide the parts outside the CDR3, is DGGITQSPKYLFRKEGQNVTLSCEQNLNHDAMYWYRQDPGQGLRLIYYSQIVNDFQKGDIAEGYSVSREKKESFPLTVTSAQKNPTAFYLCASSIVAGGLGNNQPQHFGDGTRLSIL.